The 21 T cell receptor beta chains below were found in one sample sequenced in a study of T cells in Graves' hyperthyroidism and ophthalmopathy (dated by TCRdb to about 2019). Receptors were amplified or captured by multiplex PCR. The sequencer listed for this sample is Illumina HiSeq 2000. The TCR beta CDR3 regions were amplified from the RNA transcripts. The first round of RT-PCR for the TCR CDR3 was performed with the HTBI primer set and the Qiagen OneStep RT-PCR kit. TCRdb took the public reads, trimmed them with fastp at Q25, ran MiXCR for clone calling and kept in-frame beta chains. Every distinct CDR3 protein forms one entry, paired with its most common genes and DNA. Counted in this sample were 95,000 to 110,000 distinct CDR3 sequences; about 16% of them appeared once. 40% to 50% of the sample belongs to the ten largest clones. The sequencing input was blood. These receptors all stem from a woman between 45 and 65 years old with Graves' hyperthyroidism.

There are many counts of this clonotype. V is TRBV20-1 and J is TRBJ2-1, with 16 positions matching TRBD2. V shed 3 bases, J shed 7 bases, and the junction held 9 bases outside the gene matches. This CDR3 is built from 17 residues. Per germline, CDR1 DFQATT and CDR2 SNEGSKA (reference sequence). CDR3 sequence (DNA): TGCAGTGCTAGGTTCGCCGGGACTAGCGGGAGGGCGAATGAGCAGTTCTTC. Residues: CSARFAGTSGRANEQFF.

This clonotype was counted many times. The rearrangement links TRBV20-1 to TRBJ1-6; 7 bases match TRBD1. This CDR3 has 15 residues. Germline V gives CDR1 DFQATT, CDR2 SNEGSKA (reference sequence). The junction had 10 bases not matched to a gene; V was cut back by 5 bases and J by 6 bases. The CDR3 protein is CSAGGDRKSNSPLHF. In nucleotides, the CDR3 is TGCAGTGCTGGTGGGGACAGAAAATCTAATTCACCCCTCCACTTT.

This clonotype was counted ten times or more. The chain carries TRBV12-3 or TRBV12-4 and TRBJ2-2; no clear D gene. The CDR3 sequence is 13 residues long. V lost 0 bases and J 6 bases, leaving 5 bases between the germline ends. CDR3 DNA: TGTGCCAGCAGTTTAGCAGGGCCCGGGGAGCTGTTTTTT. It specifies CASSLAGPGELFF.

This clonotype has at least ten counts. The chain recombines TRBV7-6 with TRBJ2-1, with D perhaps matching TRBD2 (5 bases). This CDR3 spans 14 amino acids. CDR1 SGHVS and CDR2 FNYEAQ come from the germline V gene. The V and J ends lost 5 bases and 7 bases respectively, with 15 bases between them. CDR3 coding DNA: TGTGCCAGCAGCCTCCCCGGGGAAAAAAATGAGCAGTTCTTC. This encodes CASSLPGEKNEQFF.

The J gene is TRBJ1-2, the V gene TRBV12-3 or TRBV12-4; 10 bases align to TRBD1. The CDR3 spans 15 residues. J gave up 5 bases and V 5 bases, and 8 bases lay outside the gene matches. The CDR3: CASSRPGTGEYGYTF. CDR3 coding DNA: TGTGCCAGCAGTCGTCCCGGGACAGGGGAATATGGCTACACCTTC.

This clonotype was seen at least ten times. V usage is TRBV12-3 or TRBV12-4 and J usage is TRBJ1-1, with D possibly TRBD1 on 5 matching bases. The CDR3 is made up of 16 amino acids. Between the trimmed V and J ends, which lost 6 bases and 3 bases, there was a span of 20 bases. The CDR3 DNA sequence: TGTGCCAGCAGATACCTAAGGTGGGGCGCGTACACTGAAGCTTTCTTT. Translation: CASRYLRWGAYTEAFF.

This clonotype was seen ten or more times. The chain combines TRBV19 with TRBJ1-1, with 8 bases that match TRBD1. Germline V gene sequence: CDR1 LNHDA, CDR2 SQIVND (reference sequence). CDR3 length equals 14 residues. V gave up 8 bases and J gave up 5 bases; unmatched junction bases: 10. CDR3 bases: TGTGCCAGTGGACAGGGTGGCGGGTGGACTGAAGCTTTCTTT. This sequence encodes CASGQGGGWTEAFF.

The table lists this clonotype with many counts. This chain uses TRBV5-4 with TRBJ2-5; TRBD1 agrees at 8 bases. Trimming removed 4 bases from V and 6 bases from J; junction bases left unmatched: 8. Germline V gene data show CDR1 as SGHNT and CDR2 as YYREEE (reference sequence). This CDR3 region has 14 residues. The CDR3 region is CASSGGQGFKTQYF. CDR3 DNA sequence: TGTGCCAGCAGCGGAGGACAGGGATTCAAGACCCAGTACTTC.

This clonotype came up many times. The CDR3 DNA reads as TGCAGCGTTGGATCTAGCGGGGCGTACAATGAGCAGTTCTTC. This encodes CSVGSSGAYNEQFF. The V call is TRBV29-1, the J call TRBJ2-1; 9 bases are shared with TRBD2. V shed 4 bases, J shed 4 bases, and the junction held 5 bases outside the gene matches. The CDR3 is 14 amino acids. Germline V CDR1 and CDR2: SQVTM, ANQGSEA.

In this sample, this clonotype turned up many times. The rearrangement uses TRBV5-1 and TRBJ2-1, with D possibly matching TRBD2 (5 bases). CDR3 length equals 15 residues. V shed 2 bases and J shed 0 bases, with 9 bases lying between them. CDR1 and CDR2 (germline): SGHRS, YFSETQ. As DNA, the CDR3 is TGCGCCAGCAGCTTCGCGGACTTCTCCTACAATGAGCAGTTCTTC. Protein: CASSFADFSYNEQFF.

The table lists this clonotype with many counts. J is TRBJ1-1 and V is TRBV28, with TRBD1 as a possible D gene (5 bases). V shed 6 bases and J shed 0 bases, with 11 bases lying between them. The CDR3 is made up of 14 amino acids. The germline CDR1 and CDR2 sequences are MDHEN and SYDVKM. The CDR3 loop reads CASRHPTVNTEAFF. The CDR3 DNA reads as TGTGCCAGCAGACACCCGACAGTGAACACTGAAGCTTTCTTT.

The V and J genes are TRBV29-1 and TRBJ2-1; 15 bases are a match to TRBD2. CDR3 size: 16 residues. Germline lookup yields CDR1 SQVTM and CDR2 ANQGSEA. V lost 7 bases, J lost 7 bases, and 11 bases stayed unmatched. The CDR3 region has the DNA TGCAGCGCTACTCCGGGACTAGCGGGAGGAGTTAATGAGCAGTTCTTC. It yields the protein CSATPGLAGGVNEQFF.

This clonotype was seen many times. The rearrangement links TRBV11-2 to TRBJ2-7, with 8 bases fitting TRBD1. There are 15 residues in the CDR3. Germline lookup yields CDR1 SGHAT and CDR2 FQNNGV. Trimming cost V 4 bases and J 7 bases; bases outside gene matches: 12. CDR3 sequence (DNA): TGTGCCAGCAGCTCACCGGGACAGGAGGCTCGGGAGCAGTACGTC. Residues: CASSSPGQEAREQYV.

This clonotype was counted ten times or more. This chain connects TRBV20-1 to TRBJ2-3; 9 nucleotides align to TRBD2. From germline, CDR1 is DFQATT and CDR2 SNEGSKA (reference sequence). The J segment lost 2 bases and the V segment lost 6 bases, leaving 6 bases of the junction unmatched. The CDR3 covers 14 residues. The CDR3, as DNA: TGCAGTGCCACCGGCGGGAGGGCCACAGATACGCAGTATTTT. Its translation is CSATGGRATDTQYF.

In this sample, this clonotype turned up many times. At one end the junction does not follow the germline gene, possibly because of a read error. CDR3 residues: CATSDSVGLRLF. CDR3 nucleotide sequence: TGTGCCACCAGTGATTCTGTGGGGCTGCGCCTCTTC. V is TRBV24-1 and J is TRBJ2-1, with D maybe TRBD1 (5 bases). The CDR3 extends over 12 amino acids. Germline assignment: CDR1 KGHDR and CDR2 SFDVKD.

This chain uses TRBV3-1 with TRBJ2-2; 9 bases map to TRBD1. This CDR3 contains 14 residues. Germline lookup yields CDR1 LGHDT and CDR2 YNNKEL (reference sequence). The V and J ends lost 4 bases and 7 bases, in that order; junction bases with no gene match: 4. This CDR3 reads CASSRDRDGGELFF. The CDR3, as DNA: TGTGCCAGCAGCCGGGACAGGGATGGCGGGGAGCTGTTTTTT.

This clonotype has ten or more counts. The chain links TRBV5-1 to TRBJ2-2; possibly TRBD1 or TRBD2 for D (5 bases each). Germline CDR1 is SGHRS and CDR2 is YFSETQ. Trimming removed 6 bases from V and 7 bases from J, with 19 bases in between. The CDR3 has 15 residues. CDR3 in amino acids: CASTQQVREFGELFF. In DNA form, the CDR3 reads TGCGCCAGCACCCAACAGGTCAGGGAGTTCGGGGAGCTGTTTTTT.

V usage is TRBV12-3 or TRBV12-4 and J usage is TRBJ2-3; either TRBD1 or TRBD2 may fit D (5 bases each). The V and J ends lost 6 bases and 5 bases respectively, with 12 bases between them. The CDR3 has 13 amino acids. This chain's CDR3 is CASSSWGRDTQYF. The CDR3 DNA sequence: TGTGCCAGCAGCTCCTGGGGGAGAGATACGCAGTATTTT.

This clonotype was detected many times. The chain joins TRBV12-3 or TRBV12-4 to TRBJ1-6, with 9 bases fitting TRBD1. The junction had 8 bases not matched to a gene; V was cut back by 5 bases and J by 9 bases. This CDR3 region has 15 residues. CDR3 DNA: TGTGCCAGCAGTAGAACAGGGGGCTCCGGTTCACCCCTCCACTTT. It is translated as CASSRTGGSGSPLHF.

As for this clonotype: One junction end disagrees with the germline gene, perhaps due to a read error. The chain combines TRBV2 with TRBJ2-3; TRBD2 agrees at 7 bases. Germline V gene data show CDR1 as SNHLY and CDR2 as FYNNEI. This CDR3 is built from 14 residues. In nucleotides, the CDR3 is TGTGCCAGCTCCGAGCGGGGTGACACACATACGCAGTATTTT. Translating gives CASSERGDTHTQYF. Drawing the rest from reference TRBV2 and TRBJ2-3, the complete variable domain is EPEVTQTPSHQVTQMGQEVILRCVPISNHLYFYWYRQILGQKVEFLVSFYNNEISEKSEIFDDQFSVERPDGSNFTLKIRSTKLEDSAMYFCASSERGDTHTQYFGPGTRLTVL.

This clonotype was counted ten times or more. Germline and junction disagree at one end, which may indicate a read error. The chain uses TRBV6-5 and TRBJ1-1, with 7 bases fitting TRBD1. Germline CDR1 MNHEY, CDR2 SVGAGI. The CDR3 covers 14 residues. The CDR3 sequence is CASGYRGTSSEAFF. The CDR3 DNA sequence: TGTGCCAGCGGTTACAGGGGCACGTCTAGTGAAGCTTTCTTT.